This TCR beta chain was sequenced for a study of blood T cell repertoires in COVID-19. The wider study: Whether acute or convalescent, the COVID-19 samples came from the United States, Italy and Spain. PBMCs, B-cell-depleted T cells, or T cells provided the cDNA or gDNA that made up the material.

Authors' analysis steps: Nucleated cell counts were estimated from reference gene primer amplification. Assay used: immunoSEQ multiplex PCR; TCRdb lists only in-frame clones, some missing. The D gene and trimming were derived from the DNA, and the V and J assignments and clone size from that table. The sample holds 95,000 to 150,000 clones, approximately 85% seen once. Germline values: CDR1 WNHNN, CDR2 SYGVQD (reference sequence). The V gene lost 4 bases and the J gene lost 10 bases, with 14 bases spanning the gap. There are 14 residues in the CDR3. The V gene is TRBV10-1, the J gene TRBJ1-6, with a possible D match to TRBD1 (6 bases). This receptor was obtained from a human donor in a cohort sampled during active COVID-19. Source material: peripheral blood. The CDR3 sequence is CASSGQQGGSPLHF. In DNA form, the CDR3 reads TGCGCCAGCAGTGGTCAACAGGGCGGGTCACCCCTCCACTTT.